These 29 T cell receptor beta chains were sequenced from one sample in a study of OX40 agonist ivuxolimab in advanced cancers. Some clones are missing from TCRdb's copy, which holds only in-frame ones; the method was immunoSEQ multiplex PCR. The top ten hold roughly 3.1% of the sample, which has under 65,000 clones, 70% to 90% seen once. Sample: CD4+ or CD8+ T cells sorted from blood, taken in a trial of the OX40 agonist ivuxolimab. The receptors shown here come from an adult with an advanced solid tumor such as melanoma, head and neck, liver or kidney cancer.

The chain is built from TRBV18 and TRBJ1-5, with D uncertain. CDR1 is KGHSH, CDR2 LQKENI, per germline. V lost 1 base, J lost 0 bases, and 7 bases lay in between. This CDR3 spans 15 amino acids. The DNA for the CDR3 is TGTGCCAGCTCACCACTGGGTTATAGCAATCAGCCCCAGCATTTT. It is translated as CASSPLGYSNQPQHF.

The chain combines TRBV7-2 with TRBJ1-6; no firm D call. Trimming removed 5 bases from V and 7 bases from J, with 15 bases in between. The CDR3 extends over 15 amino acids. CDR1 SGHTA and CDR2 FQGNSA come from the germline V gene. CDR3 residues: CASSPQIDPNSPLHF. The CDR3 bases are TGTGCCAGCAGCCCCCAGATCGACCCAAATTCACCCCTCCACTTT.

The chain combines TRBV15 with TRBJ2-1; D ambiguous. V was cut by 0 bases and J by 8 bases, with 17 bases left in between. Germline CDR1 LNHNV, CDR2 YYDKDF (reference sequence). This CDR3 region has 16 residues. CDR3 DNA: TGTGCCACCAGCAGAGATTCGGCCAGCACGCTACATGAGCAGTTCTTC. This translates into CATSRDSASTLHEQFF. The variable domain in full, with the rest retrieved from reference TRBV15 and TRBJ2-1, is DAMVIQNPRYQVTQFGKPVTLSCSQTLNHNVMYWYQQKSSQAPKLLFHYYDKDFNNEADTPDNFQSRRPNTSFCFLDIRSPGLGDTAMYLCATSRDSASTLHEQFFGPGTRLTVL.

This clone showed up just once. The chain recombines TRBV20-1 with TRBJ2-1; TRBD2 matches 8 bases. CDR3 length equals 11 residues. The germline V gene encodes CDR1 DFQATT and CDR2 SNEGSKA (reference sequence). The CDR3 DNA sequence: TGCAGCGGGAGGGCCTACAATGAGCAGTTCTTC. Protein: CSGRAYNEQFF.

The chain joins TRBV30 to TRBJ2-3; 11 bases match TRBD1. The V gene end was trimmed by 3 bases and the J gene end by 4 bases; junction bases not matched to a gene: 12. The CDR3 contains 17 residues. In germline, CDR1 is GTSNPN, CDR2 SVGIG (reference sequence). The CDR3 sequence: CAWSRGGTGGRADTQYF. The CDR3 coding sequence is TGTGCCTGGAGCCGGGGTGGGACAGGGGGTAGGGCAGATACGCAGTATTTT.

This CDR3 is CASSSRDTHPGGETQYF. CDR3 coding DNA: TGTGCCAGCTCATCGCGGGACACTCATCCGGGGGGAGAGACCCAGTACTTC. V usage is TRBV18 and J usage is TRBJ2-5, with a weak D call TRBD2 (7 bases). Germline-derived CDR1 and CDR2 are KGHSH and LQKENI. The germline V and J ends were trimmed by 5 bases and 4 bases, with 23 bases remaining between them. This CDR3 spans 17 amino acids.

The rearrangement uses TRBV30 and TRBJ2-5; TRBD1 aligns across 8 bases. CDR1 and CDR2 (germline): GTSNPN, SVGIG (reference sequence). V dropped 3 bases and J dropped 2; count of bases not matched to a gene: 5. CDR3 length: 14 residues. The CDR3 nucleotides read TGTGCCTGGAGCCTAGGACAGGGACAAGAGACCCAGTACTTC. This gives the protein CAWSLGQGQETQYF.

The chain couples TRBV28 to TRBJ1-5; 8 positions match TRBD1. Germline lookup yields CDR1 MDHEN and CDR2 SYDVKM. This CDR3 has 16 residues. V lost 5 bases, J lost 1 base, and 7 bases stayed unmatched. CDR3 sequence: CASSRLRQGSNQPQHF. The DNA for the CDR3 is TGTGCCAGCAGTAGGCTACGACAGGGGAGCAATCAGCCCCAGCATTTT.

The gene calls are TRBV2 and TRBJ1-4; a weak D match, TRBD1 (6 bases). This CDR3 contains 15 residues. Germline V gene sequence: CDR1 SNHLY, CDR2 FYNNEI. V shed 0 bases and J shed 6 bases, with 11 bases lying between them. CDR3 in DNA: TGTGCCAGCAGTGAAGCCAGGGGCCCTTATGAAAAACTGTTTTTT. It translates to CASSEARGPYEKLFF.

The chain couples TRBV30 to TRBJ1-3; maybe TRBD1 (5 bases). V gave up 2 bases and J gave up 0 bases, with 23 bases separating them. CDR1 is GTSNPN and CDR2 is SVGIG in the germline V gene (reference sequence). The length of the CDR3 is 19 residues. CDR3 DNA: TGTGCCTGGAGTCCCATCAGCCCGGGACTCTCGAACTCTGGAAACACCATATATTTT. This translates into CAWSPISPGLSNSGNTIYF.

This chain uses TRBV19 with TRBJ2-6; D gene unclear. This CDR3 is built from 16 residues. V was clipped by 6 bases and J by 4 bases, with 16 bases between them. Germline CDR1 reads LNHDA; CDR2 reads SQIVND (reference sequence). CDR3 protein: CASRLDVGTGANVLTF. The CDR3, as DNA: TGTGCCAGTAGGCTCGACGTCGGAACCGGGGCCAACGTCCTGACTTTC.

The chain is built from TRBV12-5 and TRBJ1-1; the match to TRBD1 covers 7 bases. The germline V gene encodes CDR1 LGHNT and CDR2 FRNRAP. The V segment lost 6 bases and the J segment 1 base; nucleotides outside the gene matches: 5. The CDR3 covers 14 residues. The CDR3 region has the DNA TGTGCTAGTGGACCAGGGGGGGAGAACACTGAAGCTTTCTTT. As protein: CASGPGGENTEAFF.

This clone occurred a few times. The chain's CDR3 is CASSPRRDSNEKLFF. CDR3 DNA: TGTGCCAGCAGCCCCCGGAGGGACTCTAATGAAAAACTGTTTTTT. The chain employs TRBV5-4 and TRBJ1-4; D is possibly TRBD1 (5 bases). Germline V gene data show CDR1 as SGHNT and CDR2 as YYREEE (reference sequence). The germline V and J ends were trimmed by 4 bases and 3 bases, with 13 bases remaining between them. The CDR3 has 15 amino acids.

Note on this clone: Other DNA sequences within the sample encode an identical CDR3. The J gene is TRBJ1-1, the V gene TRBV7-2; TRBD1 might be the D (5 bases). This CDR3 region has 14 residues. The V and J ends lost 1 base and 2 bases respectively, with 8 bases between them. Looked up from germline, CDR1 is SGHTA and CDR2 is FQGNSA. CDR3 amino acids: CASSLGRGNTEAFF. The CDR3 DNA is TGTGCCAGCAGCTTAGGTCGGGGCAACACTGAAGCTTTCTTT.

The chain uses TRBV29-1 and TRBJ1-1, with unresolved D. The germline gives CDR1 SQVTM, CDR2 ANQGSEA. This CDR3 is built from 11 residues. Trimming took 0 bases from V and 6 from J, leaving 5 bases between them. This chain's CDR3 is CSVEDRSEAFF. DNA for the CDR3: TGCAGCGTTGAAGATAGGTCTGAAGCTTTCTTT.

This clone ranks as medium-sized (0.01 to 0.1%). V and J are TRBV7-9 and TRBJ1-1; no reliable D call. V was trimmed by 0 bases and J by 0 bases, leaving 14 bases between them. The CDR3 runs to 17 residues. The V gene's germline CDR1 is SEHNR and CDR2 FQNEAQ (reference sequence). The CDR3 region is CASSLASLAEMNTEAFF. The CDR3 DNA sequence: TGTGCCAGCAGCTTAGCGTCTCTGGCGGAGATGAACACTGAAGCTTTCTTT.

This clone occurred once. The chain links TRBV2 to TRBJ2-5, with 8 bases lining up with TRBD2. Germline CDR1 and CDR2: SNHLY and FYNNEI. Losses at the gene ends were 7 bases for V and 5 bases for J; bases not matched to a gene: 6. The CDR3 contains 13 residues. The CDR3 nucleotides read TGTGCCAGCAACCGGGAGGGGGGGGAGACCCAGTACTTC. Encoded protein: CASNREGGETQYF.

This clone was seen a handful of times. The chain recombines TRBV11-1 with TRBJ1-1, with 7 nucleotides matching TRBD1. The length of the CDR3 is 15 residues. With V trimmed by 2 bases and J by 3 bases, 6 bases remained unmatched. CDR1 is SGHAT, CDR2 FQDESV, per germline (reference sequence). Here the CDR3 DNA reads TGTGCCAGCAGCTTATTTGGGGACAGCGACACTGAAGCTTTCTTT. Translating gives CASSLFGDSDTEAFF.

This chain links TRBV28 with TRBJ2-7; either TRBD1 or TRBD2 may supply D (6 bases each). Germline-derived CDR1 and CDR2 are MDHEN and SYDVKM. CDR3 size: 15 residues. Trimming stripped 5 bases from V and 0 bases from J, with 14 bases between. The DNA for the CDR3 is TGTGCCAGCAGTCATGCGGGACAATCCTCCTACGAGCAGTACTTC. It encodes CASSHAGQSSYEQYF.

This clone has just a few counts. V usage is TRBV30 and J usage is TRBJ1-4, with D tentatively TRBD1 (6 bases). The V end was cut by 4 bases, the J end by 2 bases, with 11 bases between. Germline CDR1 reads GTSNPN; CDR2 reads SVGIG (reference sequence). CDR3 length: 14 amino acids. The CDR3 loop is CAWNLGGTNEKLFF. Written as DNA, the CDR3 is TGTGCCTGGAACTTAGGGGGGACTAATGAAAAACTGTTTTTT.

This chain connects TRBV6-1 to TRBJ2-3; 13 nucleotides line up with TRBD2. V gave up 4 bases and J gave up 10 bases; unmatched junction bases: 8. Germline values: CDR1 MNHNS, CDR2 SASEGT. This CDR3 region has 15 residues. The CDR3 loop reads CASSGGLAGKIAQYF. The CDR3 coding sequence is TGTGCCAGCAGTGGGGGACTAGCGGGGAAGATCGCGCAGTATTTT.

The chain joins TRBV5-4 to TRBJ1-1; no reliable D call. Per germline, CDR1 SGHNT and CDR2 YYREEE (reference sequence). V was shortened by 1 base and J by 0 bases, with 4 bases between the two germline ends. The CDR3 sequence is 13 residues long. As DNA, the CDR3 is TGTGCCAGCAGCTTGATGGTGAACACTGAAGCTTTCTTT. As protein: CASSLMVNTEAFF.

The chain links TRBV27 to TRBJ2-7, with D perhaps being TRBD1 or TRBD2 (5 bases each). Trimming stripped 2 bases from V and 2 bases from J, with 10 bases between. CDR1 is MNHEY and CDR2 is SMNVEV in the germline V gene (reference sequence). This CDR3 is 14 amino acids long. The CDR3 nucleotides are TGTGCCAGCAGTTTACAACGGGGCACCTACGAGCAGTACTTC. As protein: CASSLQRGTYEQYF.

The chain combines TRBV25-1 with TRBJ2-1; D is uncertain. The CDR3 has 16 amino acids. V lost 2 bases to trimming and J lost 2 bases, with 13 bases between them. Germline V lookup: CDR1 MGHDK, CDR2 SYGVNS. The CDR3 sequence: CASSELGRATYNEQFF. For the CDR3, the DNA is TGTGCCAGCAGTGAACTAGGGCGAGCTACCTACAATGAGCAGTTCTTC. Using reference TRBV25-1 and TRBJ2-1 for the parts outside the CDR3, the full variable domain is EADIYQTPRYLVIGTGKKITLECSQTMGHDKMYWYQQDPGMELHLIHYSYGVNSTEKGDLSSESTVSRIRTEHFPLTLESARPSHTSQYLCASSELGRATYNEQFFGPGTRLTVL.

The V and J genes are TRBV5-4 and TRBJ2-7, with a weak D call TRBD2 (5 bases). CDR1 SGHNT and CDR2 YYREEE come from the germline V gene (reference sequence). The CDR3 has 15 amino acids. V was shortened by 0 bases and J by 5 bases, with 15 bases between the two germline ends. The CDR3 DNA follows: TGTGCCAGCAGCTTGGTCGGAATCATGGAGGACGAGCAGTACTTC. Translation: CASSLVGIMEDEQYF.

V is TRBV10-3 and J is TRBJ1-2; tentatively, D is TRBD1 (6 bases). This CDR3 has 14 amino acids. V shed 10 bases and J shed 8 bases, with 23 bases lying between them. The germline gives CDR1 ENHRY, CDR2 SYGVKD. CDR3 in DNA: TGTGCCAGCGTCCCGGGAGGCAGGGGTGCGGGCTACACCTTC. Protein: CASVPGGRGAGYTF.

The chain joins TRBV19 to TRBJ1-1; TRBD1 is a possible D gene (6 bases). Trimming removed 5 bases from V and 2 bases from J, with 12 bases in between. Per the germline V gene, CDR1 is LNHDA and CDR2 is SQIVND (reference sequence). The CDR3 loop spans 14 amino acids. This CDR3 is CASSDRTVNTEAFF. CDR3 in DNA: TGTGCCAGTAGTGACCGGACAGTCAACACTGAAGCTTTCTTT.

The chain employs TRBV5-1 and TRBJ2-7; 9 nucleotides match TRBD1. CDR3 length: 15 residues. Trimming cost V 4 bases and J 3 bases; bases outside gene matches: 8. The germline V gene encodes CDR1 SGHRS and CDR2 YFSETQ. The CDR3 reads CASSRSGTGIYEQYF. In DNA form, the CDR3 reads TGCGCCAGCAGCCGGTCCGGGACAGGGATCTACGAGCAGTACTTC.

This chain joins TRBV28 and TRBJ2-7; D gene uncertain. V gave up 2 bases and J gave up 8 bases, with 10 bases separating them. The germline V gene has CDR1 MDHEN and CDR2 SYDVKM. The CDR3 loop spans 12 amino acids. CDR3 DNA sequence: TGTGCCAGCAGTTTAGGTTCCCGAAAGCAGTACTTC. Amino acids: CASSLGSRKQYF.